Listed below are T cell receptor beta chains from one sample, sequenced in a study of OX40 agonist ivuxolimab in advanced cancers. TCRdb keeps only in-frame clones here, not all; method: immunoSEQ multiplex PCR. The sample shows tens of thousands of clones, 81% of them seen only once. The specimen comprised CD4+ or CD8+ T cells sorted from blood, sampled in a trial of the OX40 agonist ivuxolimab. Receptor source: an adult with an advanced solid tumor such as melanoma, head and neck, liver or kidney cancer. The CDR3 runs from the conserved cysteine through the conserved F or W. The D gene is left open where the match is weak. A row's size may be missing; if present it is once, few, many or a size class.

V gene	D gene	J gene	clone size	CDR3 protein	CDR3 DNA
TRBV5-6	-	TRBJ1-6	-	CASSRSNSPLHF	TGTGCCAGCAGCCGTAGCAATTCACCCCTCCACTTT
TRBV5-5	-	TRBJ2-3	-	CASSFWFDTQYF	TGTGCCAGCAGCTTTTGGTTCGATACGCAGTATTTT
TRBV15	-	TRBJ2-3	-	CATSRGTTPFTDTQYF	TGTGCCACCAGCCGCGGGACAACGCCTTTCACAGATACGCAGTATTTT
TRBV13	-	TRBJ1-2	-	CASSQKNRVTNYGYTF	TGTGCCAGCAGCCAAAAGAACAGGGTCACCAACTATGGCTACACCTTC
TRBV6-5	-	TRBJ2-6	-	CASSYSMYSGANVLTF	TGTGCCAGCAGTTACTCAATGTACTCTGGGGCCAACGTCCTGACTTTC
TRBV6-5	-	TRBJ2-7	-	CASSWHYEQYF	TGTGCCAGCAGTTGGCACTACGAGCAGTACTTC
TRBV29-1	TRBD1	TRBJ2-7	-	CSVGQGNEQYF	TGCAGCGTAGGACAGGGCAACGAGCAGTACTTC
TRBV7-3	-	TRBJ2-3	once	CASSLGALDTQYF	TGTGCCAGCAGCTTGGGGGCCTTGGATACGCAGTATTTT
TRBV5-5	-	TRBJ1-2	-	CASSLLSSDYGYTF	TGTGCCAGCAGCTTGTTGAGTTCTGACTATGGCTACACCTTC
TRBV2	-	TRBJ2-7	-	CASSVFEQYF	TGTGCCAGCAGTGTATTCGAGCAGTACTTC
TRBV4-1	TRBD2	TRBJ2-1	-	CASSRTRTRDNEQFF	TGCGCCAGCAGTCGCACCCGGACTAGGGACAATGAGCAGTTCTTC
TRBV7-2	-	TRBJ1-6	-	CASSLVNNSPLHF	TGTGCCAGCAGCTTAGTCAATAATTCACCCCTCCACTTT
TRBV7-2	TRBD1	TRBJ2-5	once	CASSLGGTVETQYF	TGTGCCAGCAGCTTAGGGGGGACAGTGGAGACCCAGTACTTC
TRBV9	TRBD1	TRBJ1-1	-	CASSVDGQGHTEAFF	TGTGCCAGCAGCGTAGATGGACAGGGCCACACTGAAGCTTTCTTT
TRBV2	-	TRBJ1-3	-	CASNVDSGNTIYF	TGTGCCAGCAATGTGGACTCTGGAAACACCATATATTTT
TRBV19	-	TRBJ1-3	-	CASSINSGNTIYF	TGTGCCAGTAGTATAAACTCTGGAAACACCATATATTTT
TRBV9	TRBD2	TRBJ2-3	-	CASSVGASGKRGTDTQYF	TGTGCCAGCAGCGTAGGGGCTAGCGGGAAACGGGGCACAGATACGCAGTATTTT
TRBV9	-	TRBJ2-3	-	CASSVSASSTDTQYF	TGTGCCAGCAGCGTTTCGGCGTCTAGCACAGATACGCAGTATTTT
TRBV27	-	TRBJ1-2	once	CASSLYPANYGYTF	TGTGCCAGCAGTTTATATCCGGCTAACTATGGCTACACCTTC
TRBV7-9	-	TRBJ2-7	few	CASSLEQNYEQYF	TGTGCCAGCAGCTTAGAACAGAACTACGAGCAGTACTTC
TRBV6-4	-	TRBJ1-5	once	CASSYDGNQPQHF	TGTGCCAGCAGTTACGATGGCAATCAGCCCCAGCATTTT
TRBV7-6	-	TRBJ1-5	-	CASSLSPGQPQHF	TGTGCCAGCAGCTTAAGCCCAGGCCAGCCCCAGCATTTT
TRBV12-5	TRBD2	TRBJ2-3	-	CASGSKSGGSTDTQYF	TGTGCTAGTGGTTCTAAAAGCGGGGGGTCCACAGATACGCAGTATTTT